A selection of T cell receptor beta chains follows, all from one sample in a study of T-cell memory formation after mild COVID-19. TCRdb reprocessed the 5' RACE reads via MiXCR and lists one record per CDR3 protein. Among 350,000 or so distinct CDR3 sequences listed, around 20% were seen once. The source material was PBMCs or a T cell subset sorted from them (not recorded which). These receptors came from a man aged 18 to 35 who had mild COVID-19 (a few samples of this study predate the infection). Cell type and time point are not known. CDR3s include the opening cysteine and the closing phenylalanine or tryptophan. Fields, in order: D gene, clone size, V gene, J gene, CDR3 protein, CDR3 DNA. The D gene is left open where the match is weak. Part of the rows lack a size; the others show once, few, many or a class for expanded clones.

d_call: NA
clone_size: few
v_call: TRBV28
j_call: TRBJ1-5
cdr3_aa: CASSLESQPQHF
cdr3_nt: TGTGCCAGCAGTTTAGAGAGTCAGCCCCAGCATTTT

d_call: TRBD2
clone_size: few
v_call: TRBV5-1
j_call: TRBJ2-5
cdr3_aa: CASAFGGDQETQYF
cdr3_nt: TGCGCCAGCGCTTTTGGGGGGGATCAAGAGACCCAGTACTTC

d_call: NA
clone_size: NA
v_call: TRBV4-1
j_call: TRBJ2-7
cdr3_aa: CASSQLADRYQNSYEQYF
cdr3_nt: TGCGCCAGCAGCCAGTTGGCGGACAGATATCAGAACTCCTACGAGCAGTACTTC

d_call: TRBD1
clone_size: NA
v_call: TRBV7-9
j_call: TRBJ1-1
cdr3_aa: CASSLEQGARTEAFF
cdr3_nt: TGTGCCAGCAGCTTAGAACAGGGGGCTAGAACTGAAGCTTTCTTT

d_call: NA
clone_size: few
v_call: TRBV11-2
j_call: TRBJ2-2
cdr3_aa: CASSSWTGNTGELFF
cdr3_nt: TGTGCCAGCAGCTCCTGGACGGGGAACACCGGGGAGCTGTTTTTT

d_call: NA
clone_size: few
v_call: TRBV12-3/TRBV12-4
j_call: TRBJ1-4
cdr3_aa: CASSLALGGGEKLFF
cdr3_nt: TGTGCCAGCAGTTTAGCGCTGGGGGGCGGTGAAAAACTGTTTTTT

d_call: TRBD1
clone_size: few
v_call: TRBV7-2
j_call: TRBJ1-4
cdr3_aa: CASSWTGNEKLFF
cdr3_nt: TGTGCCAGCAGCTGGACAGGCAATGAAAAACTGTTTTTT

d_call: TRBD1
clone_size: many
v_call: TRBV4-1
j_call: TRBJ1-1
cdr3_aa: CASSQVTIGTGYTEAFF
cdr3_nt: TGCGCCAGCAGCCAAGTAACTATAGGGACAGGGTACACTGAAGCTTTCTTT

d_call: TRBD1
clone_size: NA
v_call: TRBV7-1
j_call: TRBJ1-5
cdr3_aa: CASSSWTGVPQHF
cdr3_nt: TGTGCCAGCAGCTCATGGACAGGCGTGCCCCAGCATTTT

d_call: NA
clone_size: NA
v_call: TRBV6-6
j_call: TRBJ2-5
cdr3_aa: CASTRGGYQETQYF
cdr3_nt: TGTGCCAGCACCCGGGGCGGGTACCAAGAGACCCAGTACTTC

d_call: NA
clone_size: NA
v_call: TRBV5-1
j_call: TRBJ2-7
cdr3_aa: CASSEDHLRRYF
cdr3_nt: TGCGCCAGCAGTGAAGACCATTTGAGGCGGTACTTC

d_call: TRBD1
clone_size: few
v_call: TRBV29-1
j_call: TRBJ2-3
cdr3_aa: CSVEETGPPNDTQYF
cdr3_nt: TGCAGCGTTGAAGAGACAGGGCCACCAAACGATACGCAGTATTTT

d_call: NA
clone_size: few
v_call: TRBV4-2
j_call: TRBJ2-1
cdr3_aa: CASSLQTVGNEQFF
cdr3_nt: TGTGCCAGCAGCCTCCAGACAGTGGGCAATGAGCAGTTCTTC

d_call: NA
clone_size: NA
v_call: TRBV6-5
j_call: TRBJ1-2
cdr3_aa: CASSAREDYGYTF
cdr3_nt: TGTGCCAGCAGCGCGCGGGAGGACTATGGCTACACCTTC

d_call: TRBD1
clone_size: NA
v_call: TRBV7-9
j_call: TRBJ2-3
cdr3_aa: CASSPKSGQGGTDTQYF
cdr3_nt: TGTGCCAGCAGCCCTAAATCGGGACAGGGGGGAACAGATACGCAGTATTTT

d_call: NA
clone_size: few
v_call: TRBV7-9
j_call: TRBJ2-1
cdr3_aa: CASRPRGVDNEQFF
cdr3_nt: TGTGCCAGCAGGCCTCGTGGGGTGGACAATGAGCAGTTCTTC

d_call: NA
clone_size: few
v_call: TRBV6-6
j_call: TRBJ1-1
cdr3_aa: CASSYPKGQRSEAFF
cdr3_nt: TGTGCCAGCAGTTACCCAAAGGGGCAAAGGTCTGAAGCTTTCTTT

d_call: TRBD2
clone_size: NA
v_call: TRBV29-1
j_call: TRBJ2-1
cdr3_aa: CSVEEAGANLNEQFF
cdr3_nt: TGCAGCGTTGAAGAAGCGGGGGCAAATCTCAATGAGCAGTTCTTC

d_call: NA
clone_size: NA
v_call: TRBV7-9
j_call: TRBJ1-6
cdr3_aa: CASSPGAGPTGPLHF
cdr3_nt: TGTGCCAGCAGCCCGGGGGCAGGGCCAACGGGCCCCCTCCACTTT

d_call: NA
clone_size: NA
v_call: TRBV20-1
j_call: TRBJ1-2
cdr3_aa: CSARIIDYGYTF
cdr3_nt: TGCAGTGCTCGTATAATTGACTATGGCTACACCTTC

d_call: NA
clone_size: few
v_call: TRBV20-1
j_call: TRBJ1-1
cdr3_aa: CSAYRAHTEAFF
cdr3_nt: TGCAGTGCTTACAGGGCCCACACTGAAGCTTTCTTT

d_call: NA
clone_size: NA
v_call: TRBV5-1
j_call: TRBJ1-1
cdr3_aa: CASSLVGDDTEAFF
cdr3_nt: TGCGCCAGCAGCTTGGTTGGGGATGACACTGAAGCTTTCTTT

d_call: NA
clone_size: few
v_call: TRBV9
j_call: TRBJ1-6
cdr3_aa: CASSAGGSYNSPLHF
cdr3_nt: TGTGCCAGCAGCGCGGGGGGCTCCTATAATTCACCCCTCCACTTT

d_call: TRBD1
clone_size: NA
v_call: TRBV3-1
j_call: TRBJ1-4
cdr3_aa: CASSQTGVREKLFF
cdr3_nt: TGTGCCAGCAGCCAGACAGGGGTACGGGAAAAACTGTTTTTT

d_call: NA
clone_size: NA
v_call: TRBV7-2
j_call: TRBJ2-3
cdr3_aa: CASIQEGRDTQYF
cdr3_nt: TGTGCCAGCATCCAGGAGGGTCGCGATACGCAGTATTTT

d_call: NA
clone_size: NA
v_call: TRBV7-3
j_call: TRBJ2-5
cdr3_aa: CASSRGESETQYF
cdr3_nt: TGTGCCAGCAGCCGTGGAGAGTCCGAGACCCAGTACTTC

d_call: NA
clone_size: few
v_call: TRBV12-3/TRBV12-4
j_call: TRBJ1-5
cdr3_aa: CASSGAVPAQHF
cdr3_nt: TGTGCCAGCAGTGGGGCAGTCCCGGCCCAGCATTTT

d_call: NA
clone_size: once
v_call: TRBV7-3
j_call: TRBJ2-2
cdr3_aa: CASSSTTIGELFF
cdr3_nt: TGTGCCAGCAGCTCGACTACTATCGGGGAGCTGTTTTTT

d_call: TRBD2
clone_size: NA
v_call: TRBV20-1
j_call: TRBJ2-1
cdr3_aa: CSAGGGEQFF
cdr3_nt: TGCAGTGCCGGGGGGGGTGAGCAGTTCTTC

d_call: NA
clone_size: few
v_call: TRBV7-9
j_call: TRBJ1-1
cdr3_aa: CASSSLDRPATEAFF
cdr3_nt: TGTGCCAGCAGCTCACTTGACAGGCCGGCCACTGAAGCTTTCTTT

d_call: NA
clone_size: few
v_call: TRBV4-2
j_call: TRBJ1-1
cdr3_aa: CASSQAPENTEAFF
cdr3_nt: TGTGCCAGCAGCCAAGCTCCGGAAAACACTGAAGCTTTCTTT

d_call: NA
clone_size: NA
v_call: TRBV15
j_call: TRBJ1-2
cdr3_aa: CATSMIGVIGGYTF
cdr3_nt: TGTGCCACCAGCATGATCGGGGTTATAGGTGGCTACACCTTC

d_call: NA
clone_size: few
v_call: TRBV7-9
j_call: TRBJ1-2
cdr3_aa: CASSTKEGRALYGYTF
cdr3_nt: TGTGCCAGTAGTACAAAAGAAGGACGGGCCCTCTATGGCTACACCTTC

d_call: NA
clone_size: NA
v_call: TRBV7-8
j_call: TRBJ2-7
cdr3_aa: CASSLEGGTYEQYF
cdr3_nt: TGTGCCAGCAGCTTAGAGGGGGGCACCTACGAGCAGTACTTC

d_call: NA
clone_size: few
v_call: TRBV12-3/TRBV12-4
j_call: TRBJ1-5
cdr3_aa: CASSRQFNQPQHF
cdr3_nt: TGTGCCAGCAGTAGACAGTTCAATCAGCCCCAGCATTTT

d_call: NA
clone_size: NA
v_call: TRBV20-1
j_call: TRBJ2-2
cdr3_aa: CSASGRDTGELFF
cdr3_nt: TGCAGTGCTAGCGGGCGGGACACCGGGGAGCTGTTTTTT

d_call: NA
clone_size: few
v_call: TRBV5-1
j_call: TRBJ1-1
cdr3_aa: CASSFGGRTEAFF
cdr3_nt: TGCGCCAGCAGCTTTGGGGGTAGGACTGAAGCTTTCTTT

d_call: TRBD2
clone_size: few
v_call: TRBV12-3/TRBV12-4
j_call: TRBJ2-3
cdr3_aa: CASSSTSGGASQYF
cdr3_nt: TGTGCCAGCAGTTCAACTAGCGGGGGGGCTTCGCAGTATTTT

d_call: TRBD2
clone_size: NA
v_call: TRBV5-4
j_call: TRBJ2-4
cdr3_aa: CASSLGLAVAKNIQYF
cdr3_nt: TGTGCCAGCAGCCTCGGACTAGCGGTAGCCAAAAACATTCAGTACTTC

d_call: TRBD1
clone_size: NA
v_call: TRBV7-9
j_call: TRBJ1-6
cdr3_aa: CASSSDRGVFSPLHF
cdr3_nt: TGTGCCAGCAGCTCAGACAGGGGAGTCTTCTCACCCCTCCACTTT

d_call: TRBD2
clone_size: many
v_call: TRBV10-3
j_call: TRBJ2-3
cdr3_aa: CAMGRGAQYF
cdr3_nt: TGTGCCATGGGGCGGGGGGCGCAGTATTTT

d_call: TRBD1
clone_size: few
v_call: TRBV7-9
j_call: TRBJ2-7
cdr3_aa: CASSRYLGFGQGTHEQYF
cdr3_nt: TGTGCCAGCAGCCGTTACCTCGGTTTTGGACAGGGCACCCACGAGCAGTACTTC

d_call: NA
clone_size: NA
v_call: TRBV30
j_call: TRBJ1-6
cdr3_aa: CAWSVREVSPLHF
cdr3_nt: TGTGCCTGGAGTGTACGGGAGGTTTCACCCCTCCACTTT

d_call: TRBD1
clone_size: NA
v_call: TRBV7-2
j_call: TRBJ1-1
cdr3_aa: CASSSHQGATTEAFF
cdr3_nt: TGTGCCAGCAGCTCGCACCAGGGGGCGACCACTGAAGCTTTCTTT

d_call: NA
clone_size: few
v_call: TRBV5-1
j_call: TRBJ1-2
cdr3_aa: CASSHYGLDNYGYTF
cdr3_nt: TGCGCCAGCAGTCATTATGGACTCGATAACTATGGCTACACCTTC

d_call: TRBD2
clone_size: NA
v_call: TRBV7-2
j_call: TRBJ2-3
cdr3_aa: CASSTEAGVSLTDTQYF
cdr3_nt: TGTGCCAGCAGCACCGAAGCGGGGGTTTCCCTCACAGATACGCAGTATTTT

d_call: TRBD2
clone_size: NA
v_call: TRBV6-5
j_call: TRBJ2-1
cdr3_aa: CASSWKRGVFDEQFF
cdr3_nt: TGTGCCAGCAGTTGGAAGCGGGGGGTCTTCGATGAGCAGTTCTTC

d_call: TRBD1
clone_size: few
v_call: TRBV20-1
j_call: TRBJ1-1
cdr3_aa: CSADGQGRGHLLHNTEAFF
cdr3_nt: TGCAGTGCGGACGGACAGGGAAGGGGTCATCTCCTTCATAACACTGAAGCTTTCTTT

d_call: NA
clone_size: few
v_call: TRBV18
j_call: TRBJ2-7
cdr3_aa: CASSPSGNEQYF
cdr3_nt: TGTGCCAGCTCACCATCGGGAAACGAGCAGTACTTC

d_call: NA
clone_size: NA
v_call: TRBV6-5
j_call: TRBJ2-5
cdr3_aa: CASSYGVLQETQYF
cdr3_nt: TGTGCCAGCAGTTACGGAGTACTCCAAGAGACCCAGTACTTC

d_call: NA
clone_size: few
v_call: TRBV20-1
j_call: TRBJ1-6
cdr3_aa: CSAITAGRTNSPLHF
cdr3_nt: TGCAGTGCTATTACCGCGGGACGGACTAATTCACCCCTCCACTTT

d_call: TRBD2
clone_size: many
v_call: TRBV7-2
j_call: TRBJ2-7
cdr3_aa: CASGIAGGGYEQYF
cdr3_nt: TGTGCCAGCGGAATAGCGGGGGGTGGCTACGAGCAGTACTTC